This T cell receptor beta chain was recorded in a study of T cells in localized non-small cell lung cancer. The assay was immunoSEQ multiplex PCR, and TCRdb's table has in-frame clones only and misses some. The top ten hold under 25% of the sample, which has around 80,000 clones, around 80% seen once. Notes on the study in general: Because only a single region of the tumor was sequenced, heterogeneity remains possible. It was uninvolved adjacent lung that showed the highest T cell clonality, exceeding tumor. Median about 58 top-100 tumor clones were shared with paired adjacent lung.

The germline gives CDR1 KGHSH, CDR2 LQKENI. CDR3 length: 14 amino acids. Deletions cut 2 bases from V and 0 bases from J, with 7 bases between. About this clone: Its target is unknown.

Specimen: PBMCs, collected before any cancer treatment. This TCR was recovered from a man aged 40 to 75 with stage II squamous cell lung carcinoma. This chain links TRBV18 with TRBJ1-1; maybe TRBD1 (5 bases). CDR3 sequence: CASSPGTVNTEAFF. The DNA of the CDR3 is TGTGCCAGCTCACCAGGGACTGTGAACACTGAAGCTTTCTTT.